The sequence of this T cell receptor (beta chain) was determined in a study of human thymus T cells. Findings and limits, study-wide: V and J genes seemed to be used with bias in thymic and blood repertoires.

This CDR3 contains 13 residues. J was trimmed by 3 bases and V by 4 bases; bases with no gene match: 0. In germline, CDR1 is KGHSY, CDR2 FQNENV. This table comes from immunoSEQ multiplex PCR, and its TCRdb copy is limited to in-frame clones, with some not included. The sample has some 44,000 clones, just under 95% seen once. As regards this clone: Its antigen is unidentified.

Having corrective surgery for congenital heart defects, healthy Finnish infants were the ones who donated. Sequencing input: blood. The chain employs TRBV16 and TRBJ2-7, with 10 bases aligning to TRBD1. This clonotype was sampled from a girl less than two years old with a congenital heart defect but otherwise immunologically healthy. CDR3 nucleotides: TGTGCCAGCAGCCGGACAGGGGGCTACGAGCAGTACTTC. Its protein product is CASSRTGGYEQYF.